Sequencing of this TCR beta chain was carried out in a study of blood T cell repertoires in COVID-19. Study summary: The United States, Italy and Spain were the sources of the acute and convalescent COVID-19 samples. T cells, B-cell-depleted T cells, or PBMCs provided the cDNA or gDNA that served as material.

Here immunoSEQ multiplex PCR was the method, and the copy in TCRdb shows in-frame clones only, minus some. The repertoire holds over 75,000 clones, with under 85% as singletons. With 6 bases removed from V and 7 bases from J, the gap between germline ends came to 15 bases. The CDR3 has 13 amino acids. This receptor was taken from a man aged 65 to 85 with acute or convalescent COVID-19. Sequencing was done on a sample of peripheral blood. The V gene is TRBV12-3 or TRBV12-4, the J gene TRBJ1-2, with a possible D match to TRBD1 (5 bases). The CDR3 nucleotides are TGTGCCAGCAGCCTAAAAGGGGCTTTTGGCTACACCTTC. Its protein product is CASSLKGAFGYTF.